A selection of T cell receptor beta chains follows, all from one sample in a study of breast tumors, draining lymph nodes, adjacent tissues. TCRdb processed the multiplex PCR reads anew with MiXCR; each CDR3 protein has one entry. The table lists approximately 60,000 distinct CDR3 sequences, around 60% of them singletons. The sample consisted of breast tumor tissue. The source of these receptors is a female donor with breast cancer. Some clones in this sample may be carry-over from other donors' samples. Both conserved end residues are part of each CDR3. Each record gives: clone size, J gene, D gene, V gene, CDR3 DNA, CDR3 protein. The D gene is left open where the match is weak. Clone size is stated in some rows and not others, as once, few, many or a class when expanded.

abundance: many
j_gene: TRBJ2-1
d_gene: TRBD2
v_gene: TRBV15
CDR3nt: TGTGCCACCAGCAGAGATCTAGCGGGAGGGTGGAGCTCCTACAATGAGCAGTTCTTC
CDR3aa: CATSRDLAGGWSSYNEQFF

abundance: once
j_gene: TRBJ2-2
d_gene: -
v_gene: TRBV9
CDR3nt: TGTGCCAGCAGCGCCTCGAGGGTGAACACCGGGGAGCTGTTTTTT
CDR3aa: CASSASRVNTGELFF

abundance: -
j_gene: TRBJ1-6
d_gene: -
v_gene: TRBV11-1
CDR3nt: TGTGCCAGCAGCTTAGGGACAGTCGGGGGTTCACCCCTCCACTTT
CDR3aa: CASSLGTVGGSPLHF

abundance: many
j_gene: TRBJ2-3
d_gene: -
v_gene: TRBV7-8
CDR3nt: TGTGCCAGCAGCTTAGGTGTGGATACGCAGTATTTT
CDR3aa: CASSLGVDTQYF

abundance: -
j_gene: TRBJ1-6
d_gene: -
v_gene: TRBV14
CDR3nt: TGTGCCAGCAGCCAAGTGGCGGATTCACCCCTCCACTTT
CDR3aa: CASSQVADSPLHF

abundance: many
j_gene: TRBJ2-4
d_gene: -
v_gene: TRBV3-1
CDR3nt: TGTGCCAGCAGCCATACGGGGGCCAAAAACATTCAGTACTTC
CDR3aa: CASSHTGAKNIQYF

abundance: few
j_gene: TRBJ2-5
d_gene: TRBD2
v_gene: TRBV25-1
CDR3nt: TGTGCCAGCAGTGACGGGGGGACTAGCGGGGGGGCAGAGACCCAGTACTTC
CDR3aa: CASSDGGTSGGAETQYF

abundance: once
j_gene: TRBJ2-1
d_gene: TRBD2
v_gene: TRBV6-1
CDR3nt: TGTGCCGGCAGTGAAGTTCGGGAGGGAGAGCAGTTCTTC
CDR3aa: CAGSEVREGEQFF

abundance: -
j_gene: TRBJ1-6
d_gene: -
v_gene: TRBV12-1
CDR3nt: TGTGCCAGCAGCTCTCTCCACTTT
CDR3aa: CASSSLHF

abundance: many
j_gene: TRBJ1-6
d_gene: -
v_gene: TRBV20-1
CDR3nt: TGCAGTGCTAATTCCGGGACGGCCAATTCACCCCTCCACTTT
CDR3aa: CSANSGTANSPLHF

abundance: -
j_gene: TRBJ1-6
d_gene: -
v_gene: TRBV25-1
CDR3nt: TGTGCCAGCAGTGTTAGGTCCGCCGCCAATTCACTCCTCCACTTT
CDR3aa: CASSVRSAANSLLHF

abundance: -
j_gene: TRBJ1-3
d_gene: -
v_gene: TRBV6-1
CDR3nt: TGTGCCAGCAGAATGGGCAGTCGCGGTGGAAACACCATATATTTT
CDR3aa: CASRMGSRGGNTIYF

abundance: -
j_gene: TRBJ2-5
d_gene: -
v_gene: TRBV25-1
CDR3nt: TGTGCCAGCAGTGAACCTGGATCAGGGGAAGAGACCCAGTACTTC
CDR3aa: CASSEPGSGEETQYF

abundance: -
j_gene: TRBJ2-5
d_gene: -
v_gene: TRBV15
CDR3nt: TGTGCCACCAGCAGACAGGGTGATCTCGAGACCCAGTACTTC
CDR3aa: CATSRQGDLETQYF

abundance: -
j_gene: TRBJ1-5
d_gene: -
v_gene: TRBV6-5
CDR3nt: TGTGCCAGCAGTTACGACGGGGGGAGCAATCAGCCCCAGCATTTT
CDR3aa: CASSYDGGSNQPQHF

abundance: once
j_gene: TRBJ2-7
d_gene: TRBD2
v_gene: TRBV20-1
CDR3nt: TGCAGTGCTAGTGGGGCTAGCGGGAGGGACTACGAGCAGTACTTC
CDR3aa: CSASGASGRDYEQYF

abundance: many
j_gene: TRBJ2-2
d_gene: -
v_gene: TRBV11-2
CDR3nt: TGTGCCAGCAGCTTGAGCGGGTCCGGGGAGCTGTTTTTT
CDR3aa: CASSLSGSGELFF

abundance: -
j_gene: TRBJ2-5
d_gene: TRBD1
v_gene: TRBV6-4
CDR3nt: TGTGCCAGCAGTGACTGCAGGGGGCAAGAGACCCAGTACTTC
CDR3aa: CASSDCRGQETQYF

abundance: -
j_gene: TRBJ1-5
d_gene: -
v_gene: TRBV19
CDR3nt: TGTGCCAGTAGTTGGTCCAGGGCAGGCCAGCCCCAGCATTTT
CDR3aa: CASSWSRAGQPQHF

abundance: -
j_gene: TRBJ1-2
d_gene: TRBD1
v_gene: TRBV7-2
CDR3nt: TGTGCCAGCAGCTTAAGGGGTAGGGGGCCCTATGGCTACACCTTC
CDR3aa: CASSLRGRGPYGYTF

abundance: many
j_gene: TRBJ2-2
d_gene: -
v_gene: TRBV27
CDR3nt: TGTGCCGAATACCCACGCAGGGGCCCCCCGACCGGGGAGCTGTTTTTT
CDR3aa: CAEYPRRGPPTGELFF

abundance: large
j_gene: TRBJ2-7
d_gene: -
v_gene: TRBV3-1
CDR3nt: TGTGCCAGCAGCCAGGACCTATACTACGAGCAGTACTTC
CDR3aa: CASSQDLYYEQYF

abundance: many
j_gene: TRBJ2-3
d_gene: TRBD1
v_gene: TRBV6-1
CDR3nt: TGTGCCAGCAGTGAAGGACAGGGAGGCACAGATACGCAGTATTTT
CDR3aa: CASSEGQGGTDTQYF

abundance: many
j_gene: TRBJ2-1
d_gene: -
v_gene: TRBV7-9
CDR3nt: TGTGCCAGCAGCTTAGCGGGGTTGAATGAGCAGTTCTTC
CDR3aa: CASSLAGLNEQFF

abundance: -
j_gene: TRBJ2-3
d_gene: -
v_gene: TRBV6-5
CDR3nt: TGTGCCAGCAGTCATTACAGGAAAGATACGCAGTATTTT
CDR3aa: CASSHYRKDTQYF

abundance: -
j_gene: TRBJ1-4
d_gene: -
v_gene: TRBV7-8
CDR3nt: TGTGCCAGCAGCTCTACGGGCGAAAAACTGTTTTTT
CDR3aa: CASSSTGEKLFF

abundance: many
j_gene: TRBJ1-5
d_gene: TRBD1
v_gene: TRBV28
CDR3nt: TGTGCCAGCAGTTTTCCGCGGACAGGGGCTCGTCAGCCCCAGCATTTT
CDR3aa: CASSFPRTGARQPQHF

abundance: -
j_gene: TRBJ2-1
d_gene: TRBD1
v_gene: TRBV15
CDR3nt: TGTGCCACCAGCAGAGACAGGGGGACGTACAATGAGCAGTTCTTC
CDR3aa: CATSRDRGTYNEQFF

abundance: few
j_gene: TRBJ2-6
d_gene: -
v_gene: TRBV25-1
CDR3nt: TGTGCCAGCAGTGGCTGGGGTTCTCAGCTCTCTGGGGCCAACGTCCTGACTTTC
CDR3aa: CASSGWGSQLSGANVLTF

abundance: -
j_gene: TRBJ2-7
d_gene: -
v_gene: TRBV14
CDR3nt: TGTGCCAGCAGCTCATCTCACGGGGAGCAGTACTTC
CDR3aa: CASSSSHGEQYF

abundance: -
j_gene: TRBJ1-4
d_gene: -
v_gene: TRBV30
CDR3nt: TGTGCCTGGAGTGTTGGCGTTAGAAATGAAAAACTGTTTTTT
CDR3aa: CAWSVGVRNEKLFF